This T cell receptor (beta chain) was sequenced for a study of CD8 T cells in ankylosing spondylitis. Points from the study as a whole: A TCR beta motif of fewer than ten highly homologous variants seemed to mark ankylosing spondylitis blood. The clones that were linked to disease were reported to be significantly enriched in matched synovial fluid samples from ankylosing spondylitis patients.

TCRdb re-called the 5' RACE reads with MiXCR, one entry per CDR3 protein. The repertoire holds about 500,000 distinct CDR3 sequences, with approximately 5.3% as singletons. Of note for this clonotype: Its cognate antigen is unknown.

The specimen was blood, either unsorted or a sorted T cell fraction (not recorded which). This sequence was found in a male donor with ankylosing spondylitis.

The CDR3 sequence: CASRAGPWDTQYF. Here the CDR3 DNA reads TGTGCCAGCAGAGCAGGGCCATGGGATACGCAGTATTTT. The rearrangement uses TRBV6-2 or TRBV6-3 and TRBJ2-3; D possibly corresponds to TRBD1 (5 bases). From germline, CDR1 is MNHEY and CDR2 SVGEGT. The V end lost 6 bases, the J end lost 6 bases, and 13 bases lay between the germline ends. CDR3 size: 13 residues.